This is a list of T cell receptor beta chains from one sample in a study of blood T cell repertoires in COVID-19. TCRdb's copy holds only in-frame clones and misses some; the assay was immunoSEQ multiplex PCR. Counted here are about 160,000 clones, roughly nine tenths occurring once; the ten biggest clones make up 4%. Input material: peripheral blood. All receptors come from a woman between 65 and 79 years old with acute or convalescent COVID-19. The CDR3 runs from the conserved cysteine through the conserved F or W. The order of the fields is J gene, clone size, D gene, V gene, CDR3 DNA, CDR3 protein. D genes are given only for firm matches. Clone size is stated in some rows and not others, as once, few, many or a class when expanded.

J gene: TRBJ2-4
clone size: .
D gene: .
V gene: TRBV2
CDR3 DNA: TGTGCCAGCAGTCCAGACAGTAGGTCGGGGGTTCAGTACTTC
CDR3 protein: CASSPDSRSGVQYF

J gene: TRBJ1-4
clone size: .
D gene: .
V gene: TRBV24-1
CDR3 DNA: TGTGCCACCAGTGATCTGAGGGGATACAGACAGGTTCTGAATGAAAAACTGTTTTTT
CDR3 protein: CATSDLRGYRQVLNEKLFF

J gene: TRBJ1-2
clone size: .
D gene: TRBD1
V gene: TRBV6-4
CDR3 DNA: TGTGCCAGCAGCTTGGCCGGGACAGGGGGTCTTGAAGGCTACACCTTC
CDR3 protein: CASSLAGTGGLEGYTF

J gene: TRBJ2-1
clone size: .
D gene: TRBD2
V gene: TRBV29-1
CDR3 DNA: TGCAGCGTTGAAGGGGGACTAGCGGGAGTAGGTCAGTTCTTC
CDR3 protein: CSVEGGLAGVGQFF

J gene: TRBJ2-2
clone size: once
D gene: TRBD1
V gene: TRBV10-3
CDR3 DNA: TGTGCCATCAGTGGGGACAGGGGGCAGGCCGGGGAGCTGTTTTTT
CDR3 protein: CAISGDRGQAGELFF

J gene: TRBJ1-5
clone size: .
D gene: TRBD1
V gene: TRBV3-1/TRBV3-2
CDR3 DNA: TGTGCCAGCAGCCAAGGTGACAGGGAACCCTATGCTTGTCAGCCCCAGCATTTT
CDR3 protein: CASSQGDREPYACQPQHF

J gene: TRBJ2-3
clone size: .
D gene: .
V gene: TRBV10-3
CDR3 DNA: TGTGCCATCAGTGGACAGGTTGGCACAGATACGCAGTATTTT
CDR3 protein: CAISGQVGTDTQYF

J gene: TRBJ1-2
clone size: .
D gene: .
V gene: TRBV28
CDR3 DNA: TGTGCCAGCAGTTCTCCCCTGGGGGGATACACCTTC
CDR3 protein: CASSSPLGGYTF

J gene: TRBJ2-5
clone size: .
D gene: TRBD1
V gene: TRBV4-2
CDR3 DNA: TGTGCCAGCAGCCAAGACCCAGGGGGAAGTGAAGAGACCCAGTACTTC
CDR3 protein: CASSQDPGGSEETQYF

J gene: TRBJ1-5
clone size: few
D gene: .
V gene: TRBV7-2
CDR3 DNA: TGTGCCAGCAGCCCCAGGACGGGAAGCAATCAGCCCCAGCATTTT
CDR3 protein: CASSPRTGSNQPQHF

J gene: TRBJ1-2
clone size: once
D gene: TRBD1
V gene: TRBV19
CDR3 DNA: TGTGCCAGTGGGGACAGGTATGGCTACACCTTC
CDR3 protein: CASGDRYGYTF

J gene: TRBJ1-6
clone size: .
D gene: .
V gene: TRBV5-4
CDR3 DNA: TGTGCCAGCAGGCAACAGGTTTCCGCACCCCTCCACTTT
CDR3 protein: CASRQQVSAPLHF

J gene: TRBJ1-6
clone size: few
D gene: .
V gene: TRBV5-6
CDR3 DNA: TGTGCCAGCAGCTTGGGACGGGGGTGGTCACCCCTCCACTTT
CDR3 protein: CASSLGRGWSPLHF

J gene: TRBJ2-7
clone size: .
D gene: .
V gene: TRBV11-2
CDR3 DNA: TGTGCCAGCAGCCTAGGCAGAGGGTATCAATACTTC
CDR3 protein: CASSLGRGYQYF

J gene: TRBJ2-7
clone size: .
D gene: .
V gene: TRBV6-5
CDR3 DNA: TGTGCCAGCAGACCGACAGGTTCCAGCTCCTACGAGCAGTACTTC
CDR3 protein: CASRPTGSSSYEQYF

J gene: TRBJ1-2
clone size: .
D gene: TRBD1
V gene: TRBV5-1
CDR3 DNA: TGCGCCAGCAGCTTGGCACAGGGGGCTCTCTATGGCTACACCTTC
CDR3 protein: CASSLAQGALYGYTF

J gene: TRBJ1-5
clone size: once
D gene: .
V gene: TRBV5-1
CDR3 DNA: TGCGCCAGCAGCTTTTCAGGCAATCAGCCCCAGCATTTT
CDR3 protein: CASSFSGNQPQHF